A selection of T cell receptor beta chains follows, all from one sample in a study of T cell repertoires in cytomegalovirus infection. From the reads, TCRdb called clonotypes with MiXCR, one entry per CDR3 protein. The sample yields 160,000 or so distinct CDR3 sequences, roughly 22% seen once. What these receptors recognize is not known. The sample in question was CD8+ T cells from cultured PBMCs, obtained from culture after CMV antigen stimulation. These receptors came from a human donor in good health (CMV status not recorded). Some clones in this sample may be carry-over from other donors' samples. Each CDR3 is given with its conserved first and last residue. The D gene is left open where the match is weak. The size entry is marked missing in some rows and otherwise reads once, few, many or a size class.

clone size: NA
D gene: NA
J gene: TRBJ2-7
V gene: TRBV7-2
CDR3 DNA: TGTGCCAGCAGCGCAAGGTCAGGGGACAAATCCTACGAGCAGTACTTC
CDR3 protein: CASSARSGDKSYEQYF

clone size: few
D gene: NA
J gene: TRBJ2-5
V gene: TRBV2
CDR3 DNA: TGTGCCAGCACAACGGGGTTGTTAGAGACCCAGTACTTC
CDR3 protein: CASTTGLLETQYF

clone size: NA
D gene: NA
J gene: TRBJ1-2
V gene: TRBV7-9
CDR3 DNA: TGTGCCAGCAGCTTAGGAGTGTCCGAGACTCCCTATGGCTACACCTTC
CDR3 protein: CASSLGVSETPYGYTF

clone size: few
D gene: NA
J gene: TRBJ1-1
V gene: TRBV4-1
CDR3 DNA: TGCGCCAGCAGCGTAGGTCCTCGGGGGACTGAAGCTTTCTTT
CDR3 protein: CASSVGPRGTEAFF

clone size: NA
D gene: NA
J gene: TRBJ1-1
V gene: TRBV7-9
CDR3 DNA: TGTGCCAGCAGCCTTGCGCGAGTTTCGGACACTGAAGCTTTCTTT
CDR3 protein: CASSLARVSDTEAFF

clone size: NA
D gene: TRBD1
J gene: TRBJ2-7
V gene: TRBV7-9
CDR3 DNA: TGTGCCAGCAGCTTAGCGCGACAGGGCCCCTACGAGCAGTACTTC
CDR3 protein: CASSLARQGPYEQYF

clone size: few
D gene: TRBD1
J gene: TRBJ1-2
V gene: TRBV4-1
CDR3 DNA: TGCGCCAGCAGCCAAGATCTGGGACAGCTAAGCTATGGCTACACCTTC
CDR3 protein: CASSQDLGQLSYGYTF

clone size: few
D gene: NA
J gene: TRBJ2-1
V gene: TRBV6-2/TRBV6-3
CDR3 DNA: TGTGCCAGCAGCTACAGAAAGACAGGGAGGCCCTACAATGAGCAGTTCTTC
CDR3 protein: CASSYRKTGRPYNEQFF

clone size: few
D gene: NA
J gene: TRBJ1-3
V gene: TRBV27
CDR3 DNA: TGTGCCAGCAGTTTAACGGGGAGTGGCTCTGGAAACACCATATATTTT
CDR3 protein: CASSLTGSGSGNTIYF

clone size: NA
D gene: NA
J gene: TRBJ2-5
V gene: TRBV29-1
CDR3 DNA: TGCAGCGTTGAAGGCCTAGCTGGGGAGACCCAGTACTTC
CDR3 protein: CSVEGLAGETQYF

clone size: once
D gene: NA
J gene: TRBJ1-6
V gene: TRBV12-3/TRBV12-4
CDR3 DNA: TGTGCCAGCAGCATGACCCACGTGCAGGGACTGAATTCACCCCTCCACTTT
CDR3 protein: CASSMTHVQGLNSPLHF

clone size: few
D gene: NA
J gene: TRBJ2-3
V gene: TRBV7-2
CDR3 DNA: TGTGCCAGCAGCTCCGCTGAAACAGATACGCAGTATTTT
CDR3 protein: CASSSAETDTQYF

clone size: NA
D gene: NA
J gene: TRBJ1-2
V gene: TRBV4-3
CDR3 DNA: TGCGCCAGCAGCCAAGATCAGGCAGGGCTAGACTATGGCTACACCTTC
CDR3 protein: CASSQDQAGLDYGYTF

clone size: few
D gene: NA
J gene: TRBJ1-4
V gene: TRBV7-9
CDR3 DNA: TGTGCCAGCAGCCCGGAGGCAACTAATGAAAAACTGTTTTTT
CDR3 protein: CASSPEATNEKLFF

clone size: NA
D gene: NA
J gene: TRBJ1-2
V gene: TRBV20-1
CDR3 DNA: TGCAGTGCGTATATTAAGGAGGACTATGGCTACACCTTC
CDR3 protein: CSAYIKEDYGYTF

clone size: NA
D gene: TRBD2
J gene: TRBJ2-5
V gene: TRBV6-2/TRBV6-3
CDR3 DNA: TGTGCCAGCAGTTTCGCGACTAGCGGAGAGACCCAGTACTTC
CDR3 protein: CASSFATSGETQYF

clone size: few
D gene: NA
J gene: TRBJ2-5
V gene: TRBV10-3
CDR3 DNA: TGTGCCATCAGTGATATAGAGACCCAGTACTTC
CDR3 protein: CAISDIETQYF

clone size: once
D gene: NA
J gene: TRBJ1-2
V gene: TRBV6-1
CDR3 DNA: TGTGCCAGCAGTGATAGTTACGGGGATGGCTACACCTTC
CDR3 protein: CASSDSYGDGYTF

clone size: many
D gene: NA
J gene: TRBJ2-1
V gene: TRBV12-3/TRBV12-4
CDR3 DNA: TGTGCCAGCAGTTTATGGGCAGCTAGGAATGAGCAGTTCTTC
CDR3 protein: CASSLWAARNEQFF

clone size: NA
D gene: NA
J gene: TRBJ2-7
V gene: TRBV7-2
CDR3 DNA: TGTGCCAGCAGCTTACGGCCATACGAGCAGTACTTC
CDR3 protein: CASSLRPYEQYF

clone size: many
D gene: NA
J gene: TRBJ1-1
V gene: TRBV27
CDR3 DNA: TGTGCCAGCAGTAGGAACAGGGACCGTGAAGCTTTCTTT
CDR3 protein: CASSRNRDREAFF

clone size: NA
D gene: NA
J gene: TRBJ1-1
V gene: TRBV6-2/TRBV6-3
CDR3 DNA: TGTGCCAGCACTCCTGGCACTGAAGCTTTCTTT
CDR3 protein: CASTPGTEAFF

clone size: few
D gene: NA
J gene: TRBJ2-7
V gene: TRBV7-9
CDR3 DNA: TGTGCCAGCAGCTTAGGACAGGAAAACTACGAGCAGTACTTC
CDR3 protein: CASSLGQENYEQYF

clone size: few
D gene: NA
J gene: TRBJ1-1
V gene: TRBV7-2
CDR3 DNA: TGTGCCAGCAGGATACAGGGAGTTGCTGAAGCTTTCTTT
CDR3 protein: CASRIQGVAEAFF

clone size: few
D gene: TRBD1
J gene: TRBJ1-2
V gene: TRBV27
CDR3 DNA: TGTGCCAGCAGTTTATCCTTGGACAGGGAAGTTGGAGGCTACACCTTC
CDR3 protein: CASSLSLDREVGGYTF

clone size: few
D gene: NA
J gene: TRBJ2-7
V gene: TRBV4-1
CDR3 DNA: TGCGCCAGCAGCCTAAGCCCCGACAGGTCCTACGAGCAGTACTTC
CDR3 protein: CASSLSPDRSYEQYF

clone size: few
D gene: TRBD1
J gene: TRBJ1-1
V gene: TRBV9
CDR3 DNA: TGTGCCAGCAGCGTAGATCCGACAGGGACCTCCACTGAAGCTTTCTTT
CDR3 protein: CASSVDPTGTSTEAFF

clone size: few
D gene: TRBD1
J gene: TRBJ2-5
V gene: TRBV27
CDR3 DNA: TGTGCCAGCAGGCCGGGACAGGGCTTTGGGACCCAGTACTTC
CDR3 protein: CASRPGQGFGTQYF

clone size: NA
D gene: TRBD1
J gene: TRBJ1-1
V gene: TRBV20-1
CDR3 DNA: TGCAGTGCTAGAGGACAGGGAGGATACACTGAAGCTTTCTTT
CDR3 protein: CSARGQGGYTEAFF

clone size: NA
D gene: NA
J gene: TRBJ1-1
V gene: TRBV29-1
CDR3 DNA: TGCAGCGTCCCGCTGAACACTGAAGCTTTCTTT
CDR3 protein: CSVPLNTEAFF

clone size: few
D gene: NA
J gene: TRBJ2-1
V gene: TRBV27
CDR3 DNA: TGTGCCAGCAGTTTACGGGCAGGGACCTACAATGAGCAGTTCTTC
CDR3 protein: CASSLRAGTYNEQFF

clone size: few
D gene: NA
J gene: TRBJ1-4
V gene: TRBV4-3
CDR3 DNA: TGCGCCAGCAGCCAAGAGCCAGGGAGTGCGGAAAAACTGTTTTTT
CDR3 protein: CASSQEPGSAEKLFF

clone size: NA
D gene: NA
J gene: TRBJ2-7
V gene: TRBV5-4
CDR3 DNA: TGTGCCAGCAGCTTGGTACCTGGCCCGAGCTCCTACGAGCAGTACTTC
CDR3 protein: CASSLVPGPSSYEQYF

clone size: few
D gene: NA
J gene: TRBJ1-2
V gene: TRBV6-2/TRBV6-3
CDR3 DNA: TGTGCCAGCAAGAATCCCGGGACGGCCGAAATCTATGGCTACACCTTC
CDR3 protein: CASKNPGTAEIYGYTF

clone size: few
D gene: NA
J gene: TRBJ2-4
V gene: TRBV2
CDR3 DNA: TGTGCCAGCAGTGAAGAGACTTATGCCGTCTCCCACAAAAACATTCAGTACTTC
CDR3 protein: CASSEETYAVSHKNIQYF

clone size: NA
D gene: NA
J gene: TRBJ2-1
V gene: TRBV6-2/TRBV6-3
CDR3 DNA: TGTGCCAGCAGCTTAGGTCGGGCTAACTACTACAATGAGCAGTTATTC
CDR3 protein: CASSLGRANYYNEQLF

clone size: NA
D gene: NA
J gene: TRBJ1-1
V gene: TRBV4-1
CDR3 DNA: TGCGCCAGCAGCCAAGGCAAACGAGCTGAAGCTTTCTTT
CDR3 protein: CASSQGKRAEAFF

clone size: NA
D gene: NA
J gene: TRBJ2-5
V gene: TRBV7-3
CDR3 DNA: TGTGCCAGCAGCTTTACCCCACAGGGGGGGGAGACCCAGTACTTC
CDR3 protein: CASSFTPQGGETQYF

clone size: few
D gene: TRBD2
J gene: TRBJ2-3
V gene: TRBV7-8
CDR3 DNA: TGTGCCAGCAGCTTAAGCGGGGGGCAACCTAGCACAGATACGCAGTATTTT
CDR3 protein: CASSLSGGQPSTDTQYF